Following are 29 T cell receptor beta chains from one sample sequenced in a study of breast tumors, draining lymph nodes, adjacent tissues. TCRdb re-called the multiplex PCR reads through MiXCR, storing one row per CDR3 protein. The table records tens of thousands of distinct CDR3 sequences, under 50% of them present only once. The sequencing input was breast tumor tissue. These receptors originate from a female donor with breast cancer. Some clones in this sample may be carry-over from other donors' samples.

This clonotype was counted at least ten times. The J gene is TRBJ2-1, the V gene TRBV7-2, with 13 bases that match TRBD2. The CDR3 has 15 amino acids. Germline CDR1 and CDR2: SGHTA and FQGNSA. After removal of 4 bases from V and 9 bases from J, the junction contained 6 bases not matched to a gene. CDR3 nucleotide sequence: TGTGCCAGCAGCTCGACTAGCGGGAGGCTGGGTGAGCAGTTCTTC. It encodes CASSSTSGRLGEQFF. Full variable domain (missing parts from reference TRBV7-2 and TRBJ2-1): GAGVSQSPSNKVTEKGKDVELRCDPISGHTALYWYRQSLGQGLEFLIYFQGNSAPDKSGLPSDRFSAERTGGSVSTLTIQRTQQEDSAVYLCASSSTSGRLGEQFFGPGTRLTVL.

This clonotype was detected ten times or more. The chain combines TRBV20-1 with TRBJ1-2, with D possibly being TRBD1 (5 bases). The CDR3 extends over 12 amino acids. CDR1 and CDR2 from the germline V gene are DFQATT and SNEGSKA (reference sequence). V lost 3 bases to trimming and J lost 10 bases, with 15 bases between them. This chain's CDR3 is CSASKGIHFYTF. In nucleotides, the CDR3 is TGCAGTGCTAGTAAGGGGATCCATTTCTACACCTTC.

As to this clonotype: At one of its ends the junction is not consistent with the germline gene, which may arise from a read error. The rearrangement joins TRBV5-5 to TRBJ1-2; D is ambiguous. This CDR3 is 13 amino acids long. Germline lookup yields CDR1 SGHKS and CDR2 YYEKEE (reference sequence). In DNA, the CDR3 is TGCGCCAGCAGCCAAGATGATAACAATGGCTACACCTTC. Amino acid sequence: CASSQDDNNGYTF. The full variable domain, completed using reference TRBV5-5 and TRBJ1-2, is DAGVTQSPTHLIKTRGQQVTLRCSPISGHKSVSWYQQVLGQGPQFIFQYYEKEERGRGNFPDRFSARQFPNYSSELNVNALLLGDSALYLCASSQDDNNGYTFGSGTRLTVV.

About this clonotype: At one boundary the junction diverges from the germline segment, which might be a read error. V is TRBV5-1 and J is TRBJ1-4; D possibly corresponds to TRBD1 (6 bases). This CDR3 has 15 residues. From germline, CDR1 is SGHRS and CDR2 YFSETQ. DNA of the CDR3: TGCGCCGGCAGCTGGGGGGCAGGGTATAATGAAAAACTGTTTTTT. This sequence encodes CAGSWGAGYNEKLFF.

This clonotype appeared many times. V gene TRBV7-2 combines with J gene TRBJ2-1; possibly TRBD1 or TRBD2 for D (5 bases each). This CDR3 is 13 amino acids long. V was clipped by 1 base and J by 10 bases, with 11 bases between them. Per the germline V gene, CDR1 is SGHTA and CDR2 is FQGNSA. The CDR3 is CASSLVGDREQFF. CDR3 coding DNA: TGTGCCAGCAGCTTAGTGGGGGATAGGGAGCAGTTCTTC.

This clonotype was seen many times. The chain is built from TRBV7-2 and TRBJ2-7; 10 positions agree with TRBD2. Germline CDR1 SGHTA, CDR2 FQGNSA. Trimming cost V 1 base and J 6 bases; bases outside gene matches: 12. This CDR3 is built from 17 residues. This chain's CDR3 is CASSLDWSASGRAEQYF. The CDR3 bases are TGTGCCAGCAGCTTAGATTGGTCGGCTAGCGGGAGAGCCGAGCAGTACTTC.

This clonotype counts as medium-sized. The genes are TRBV7-2 and TRBJ2-3, with 8 bases identical to TRBD2. Germline CDR1 and CDR2: SGHTA and FQGNSA. The CDR3 runs 16 residues. The V segment lost 5 bases and the J segment 0 bases; nucleotides outside the gene matches: 7. CDR3 region: CASSAQPSGSTDTQYF. The CDR3 coding sequence is TGTGCCAGCAGCGCCCAACCTAGCGGGAGCACAGATACGCAGTATTTT.

The chain recombines TRBV7-2 with TRBJ1-1; D is undetermined. CDR3 length: 13 amino acids. CDR1 SGHTA and CDR2 FQGNSA come from the germline V gene. The ends were cut back, 8 bases at V and 3 bases at J, with 13 bases in the middle. The CDR3 region is CASSNYLDTEAFF. The CDR3 region has the DNA TGTGCCAGCTCAAACTATTTGGACACTGAAGCTTTCTTT.

The rearrangement links TRBV20-1 to TRBJ1-6, with D possibly matching TRBD1 (5 bases). CDR1 and CDR2 (germline): DFQATT, SNEGSKA (reference sequence). The ends were cut back, 5 bases at V and 6 bases at J, with 11 bases in the middle. The CDR3 is 13 amino acids. In nucleotides, the CDR3 is TGCAGTGCTTCGGGGGTGTGTAATTCACCCCTCCACTTT. Translated, it gives CSASGVCNSPLHF.

This clonotype appeared many times. The V and J genes are TRBV9 and TRBJ2-1; a weak D match, TRBD2 (7 bases). The germline V and J ends were trimmed by 7 bases and 4 bases, with 27 bases remaining between them. Germline loops: CDR1 SGDLS, CDR2 YYNGEE. CDR3 length equals 18 residues. The CDR3 DNA is TGTGCCAGCGGCGGGGGCAAATGGGGGACTAAATCTTACAATGAGCAGTTCTTC. It yields the protein CASGGGKWGTKSYNEQFF.

The rearrangement uses TRBV5-1 and TRBJ1-2, with D possibly TRBD1 on 6 matching bases. CDR1 is SGHRS, CDR2 YFSETQ, per germline. V was trimmed by 4 bases and J by 3 bases, leaving 16 bases between them. The CDR3 loop spans 15 amino acids. As DNA, the CDR3 is TGCGCCAGCAGCATGGACCCAACAGGGCACTATGGCTACACCTTC. Amino acids: CASSMDPTGHYGYTF.

This clonotype was seen at least ten times. J is TRBJ1-1 and V is TRBV7-3, with a possible D match to TRBD1 (5 bases). V gave up 8 bases and J gave up 3 bases, with 13 bases separating them. The CDR3 is made up of 13 amino acids. The germline V gene encodes CDR1 SGHTA and CDR2 FQGTGA. This chain's CDR3 is CASLKGVYTEAFF. The CDR3 DNA is TGTGCCAGCCTCAAAGGGGTATACACTGAAGCTTTCTTT.

This clonotype was seen repeatedly, ten times or more. The chain links TRBV3-1 to TRBJ2-5; TRBD2 might be the D (6 bases). The CDR3 totals 14 residues. Germline V gene data show CDR1 as LGHDT and CDR2 as YNNKEL (reference sequence). V was cut by 0 bases and J by 3 bases, with 8 bases left in between. CDR3 coding DNA: TGTGCCAGCAGCCAAGAACTAGCAAAAGAGACCCAGTACTTC. Protein: CASSQELAKETQYF.

At least ten counts were recorded for this clonotype. The gene calls are TRBV29-1 and TRBJ1-1; D possibly corresponds to TRBD1 (6 bases). The V and J ends lost 7 bases and 0 bases respectively, with 12 bases between them. Germline V gene data show CDR1 as SQVTM and CDR2 as ANQGSEA. The CDR3 sequence is 13 residues long. This chain's CDR3 is CSGWDTLNTEAFF. The CDR3 coding sequence is TGCAGCGGATGGGACACTTTGAACACTGAAGCTTTCTTT.

This clonotype was seen many times. The genes are TRBV24-1 and TRBJ2-1; no clear D gene. The CDR3 contains 13 residues. From germline, CDR1 is KGHDR and CDR2 SFDVKD. V shed 1 base and J shed 5 bases, with 5 bases lying between them. CDR3 nucleotides: TGTGCCACCAGTGATTTCCCTGACAATGAGCAGTTCTTC. It codes for CATSDFPDNEQFF.

This clonotype was counted ten times or more. V usage is TRBV3-1 and J usage is TRBJ1-5, with unresolved D. The CDR3 consists of 15 residues. Germline CDR1 and CDR2: LGHDT and YNNKEL (reference sequence). The V end lost 2 bases, the J end lost 8 bases, and 16 bases lay between the germline ends. CDR3 DNA sequence: TGTGCCAGCAGCCAAACCCCACTACGTCGGGAGCCCCAGCATTTT. This codes for CASSQTPLRREPQHF.

CDR3 residues: CASSQGAGARQPQHF. DNA for the CDR3: TGCGCCAGCAGCCAAGGTGCAGGGGCCCGTCAGCCCCAGCATTTT. The J gene is TRBJ1-5, the V gene TRBV4-3; D is perhaps TRBD1 (6 bases). Germline loops: CDR1 LGHNA, CDR2 YSLEER. Trimming left V 1 base short and J 6 bases short, with 13 bases between. This CDR3 region has 15 residues.

This chain uses TRBV6-5 with TRBJ1-1, with 7 nucleotides matching TRBD1. This CDR3 has 14 amino acids. With 2 bases clipped from V and 0 bases from J, the junction kept 0 bases outside the gene matches. CDR1 and CDR2 from the germline V gene are MNHEY and SVGAGI. Written as DNA, the CDR3 is TGTGCCAGCAGTTACGGACAGGTGAACACTGAAGCTTTCTTT. Its protein product is CASSYGQVNTEAFF.

Many counts were recorded for this clonotype. This chain uses TRBV15 with TRBJ1-4; possibly TRBD1 for D (5 bases). V gave up 8 bases and J gave up 5 bases, with 12 bases separating them. CDR3 length equals 13 residues. In germline, CDR1 is LNHNV, CDR2 YYDKDF (reference sequence). CDR3 residues: CATGDFRNEKLFF. The CDR3 coding sequence is TGTGCCACCGGGGACTTTAGGAATGAAAAACTGTTTTTT.

This clonotype was detected ten times or more. The gene calls are TRBV28 and TRBJ2-5; possibly TRBD1 for D (6 bases). This CDR3 has 14 amino acids. The germline CDR1 and CDR2 sequences are MDHEN and SYDVKM. Trimming stripped 4 bases from V and 4 bases from J, with 13 bases between. In DNA, the CDR3 is TGTGCCAGCAGTTCTGTAAGGGGGAGAGAGACCCAGTACTTC. Translating gives CASSSVRGRETQYF.

This clonotype was recorded at least ten times. V and J are TRBV5-8 and TRBJ2-5; 11 bases fit TRBD2. This CDR3 contains 16 residues. Germline CDR1 SGHTS, CDR2 YDEGEE. The J segment lost 2 bases and the V segment lost 3 bases, leaving 6 bases of the junction unmatched. CDR3 residues: CASSSGLAVIQETQYF. The CDR3 DNA is TGTGCCAGCAGCTCGGGACTAGCGGTAATACAAGAGACCCAGTACTTC.

This clonotype was picked up many times. V and J are TRBV4-1 and TRBJ1-5; no firm D call. Germline CDR1 reads MGHRA; CDR2 reads YSYEKL. This CDR3 has 15 amino acids. The V and J ends lost 4 bases and 4 bases respectively, with 14 bases between them. The CDR3 sequence: CASSPAWTSNQPQHF. In DNA, the CDR3 is TGCGCCAGCAGCCCCGCCTGGACCTCGAATCAGCCCCAGCATTTT.

As concerns this clonotype: At one end, the junction sequence differs from germline, possibly due to a read error. V is TRBV20-1 and J is TRBJ2-1; D possibly corresponds to TRBD2 (6 bases). Germline V CDR1 and CDR2: DFQATT, SNEGSKA (reference sequence). This CDR3 has 15 amino acids. The CDR3 is CSARAGPNAYNEQFF. The DNA of the CDR3 is TGCAGTGCGAGAGCGGGCCCCAATGCCTACAATGAGCAGTTCTTC.

This chain connects TRBV24-1 to TRBJ2-1; D unclear. Germline V gene data show CDR1 as KGHDR and CDR2 as SFDVKD. V was clipped by 4 bases and J by 4 bases, with 7 bases between them. The CDR3 is 13 residues long. The CDR3 DNA reads as TGTGCCACCAGTGACCCTCCTTACAATGAGCAGTTCTTC. This encodes CATSDPPYNEQFF.

Ten or more counts support this clonotype. Its ends do not fully match the called genes, so a read error is possible. The chain is built from TRBV6-5 and TRBJ2-5; either TRBD1 or TRBD2 may supply D (7 bases each). Per the germline V gene, CDR1 is MNHEY and CDR2 is SVGAGI. The CDR3 is 16 residues long. The CDR3 protein is CASSHSRGRGGETQYF. The CDR3 region has the DNA TGTGCCAGCAGTCACTCCCGGGGCAGGGGGGGAGAGACCCAGTACTTC.

The chain combines TRBV9 with TRBJ2-5; D may be TRBD1 (5 bases). The DNA end lines up better with TRBJ2-7; the J call may be wrong. CDR1 is SGDLS, CDR2 YYNGEE, per germline. This CDR3 comprises 15 residues. DNA of the CDR3: TGTGCCAGCAGCGTAGGGGGCCTAGTCGGCTACGAGCAGTACTTC. Protein sequence: CASSVGGLVGYEQYF.

The chain couples TRBV7-3 to TRBJ1-5; D is ambiguous. The CDR3 has 14 amino acids. V shed 6 bases and J shed 14 bases, with 23 bases lying between them. Germline CDR1 is SGHTA and CDR2 is FQGTGA. The CDR3 reads CASSTREASSYEHF. For the CDR3, the DNA is TGTGCCAGCAGTACCCGGGAGGCAAGCTCCTACGAGCATTTT.

This chain uses TRBV7-4 with TRBJ1-6, with 8 bases aligning to TRBD1. V gave up 10 bases and J gave up 8 bases; unmatched junction bases: 16. CDR3 length: 16 amino acids. CDR1 is SGHVT and CDR2 is SQSDAQ in the germline V gene. As DNA, the CDR3 is TGTGCCACCATTACAGGCGGGACAGGTTCGGATTCACCCCTCCACTTT. Translated, it gives CATITGGTGSDSPLHF.

At least ten counts were recorded for this clonotype. The rearrangement joins TRBV7-9 to TRBJ1-5, with D possibly TRBD1 on 6 matching bases. The CDR3 is made up of 17 amino acids. Trimming cost V 5 bases and J 1 base, with 18 bases left between them. Germline-derived CDR1 and CDR2 are SEHNR and FQNEAQ (reference sequence). CDR3 amino acids: CASSLRPGTRSNQPQHF. The CDR3 DNA is TGTGCCAGCAGCCTCCGGCCCGGGACACGGAGCAATCAGCCCCAGCATTTT.